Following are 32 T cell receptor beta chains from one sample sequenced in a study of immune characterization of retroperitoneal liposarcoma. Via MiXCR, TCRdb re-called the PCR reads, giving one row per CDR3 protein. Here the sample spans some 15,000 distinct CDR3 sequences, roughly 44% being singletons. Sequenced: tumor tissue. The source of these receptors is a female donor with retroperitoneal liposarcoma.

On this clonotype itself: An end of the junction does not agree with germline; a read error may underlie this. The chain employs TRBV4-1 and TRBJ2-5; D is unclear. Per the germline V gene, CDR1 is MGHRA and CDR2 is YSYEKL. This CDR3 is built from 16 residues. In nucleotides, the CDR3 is TGTGCCAGCAGCCAAGAGGCTGGGTCATCCTACAATGAGCAGTACTTC. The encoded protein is CASSQEAGSSYNEQYF.

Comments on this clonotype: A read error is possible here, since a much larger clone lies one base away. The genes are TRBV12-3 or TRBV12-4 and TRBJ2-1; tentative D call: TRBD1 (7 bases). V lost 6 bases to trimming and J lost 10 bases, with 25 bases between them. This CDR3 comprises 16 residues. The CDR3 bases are TGTGCCAGCAGGCCGGGAAAGGCAGGGGGGTGGTTCGAGCAGTTCTTC. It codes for CASRPGKAGGWFEQFF.

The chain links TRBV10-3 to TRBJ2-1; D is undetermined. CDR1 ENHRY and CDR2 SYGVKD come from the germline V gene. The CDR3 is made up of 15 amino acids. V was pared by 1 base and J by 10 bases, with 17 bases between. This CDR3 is CAISELWSSSYEQFF. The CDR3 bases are TGTGCCATCAGTGAGTTGTGGTCGAGCTCCTACGAGCAGTTCTTC.

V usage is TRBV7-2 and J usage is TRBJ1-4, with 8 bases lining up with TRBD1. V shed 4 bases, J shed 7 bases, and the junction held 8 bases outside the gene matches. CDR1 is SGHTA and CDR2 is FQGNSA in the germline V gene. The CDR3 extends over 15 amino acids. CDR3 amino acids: CASSSSGTGGEKLFF. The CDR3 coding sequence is TGTGCCAGCAGCTCGAGCGGGACAGGAGGTGAAAAACTGTTTTTT.

The CDR3 region has the DNA TGTGCCAGCAGTGAAGAAGATGGGAGCACAGATACGCAGTATTTT. It is translated as CASSEEDGSTDTQYF. The chain has TRBV6-1 and TRBJ2-3; D is uncertain. The CDR3 has 15 residues. From germline, CDR1 is MNHNS and CDR2 SASEGT. V lost 1 base to trimming and J lost 0 bases, with 8 bases between them.

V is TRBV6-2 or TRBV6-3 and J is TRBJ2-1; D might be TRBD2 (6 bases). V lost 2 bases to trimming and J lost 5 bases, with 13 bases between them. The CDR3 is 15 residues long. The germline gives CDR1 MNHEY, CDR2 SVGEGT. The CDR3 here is CASSYARDSDNEQFF. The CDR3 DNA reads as TGTGCCAGCAGTTACGCCAGGGACTCTGACAATGAGCAGTTCTTC.

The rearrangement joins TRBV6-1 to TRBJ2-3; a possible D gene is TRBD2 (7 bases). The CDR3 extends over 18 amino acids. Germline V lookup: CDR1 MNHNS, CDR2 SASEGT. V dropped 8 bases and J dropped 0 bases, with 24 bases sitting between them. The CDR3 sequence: CASRGLGGPTQSTDTQYF. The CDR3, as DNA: TGTGCCAGCCGGGGCCTGGGGGGGCCTACTCAAAGCACAGATACGCAGTATTTT.

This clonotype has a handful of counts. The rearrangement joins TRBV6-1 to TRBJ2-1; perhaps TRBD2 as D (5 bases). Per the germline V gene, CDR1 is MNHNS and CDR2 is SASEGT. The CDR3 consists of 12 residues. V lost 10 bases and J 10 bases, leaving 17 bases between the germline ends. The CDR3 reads CATSPGGYEQFF. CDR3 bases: TGTGCCACATCCCCCGGAGGCTACGAGCAGTTCTTC.

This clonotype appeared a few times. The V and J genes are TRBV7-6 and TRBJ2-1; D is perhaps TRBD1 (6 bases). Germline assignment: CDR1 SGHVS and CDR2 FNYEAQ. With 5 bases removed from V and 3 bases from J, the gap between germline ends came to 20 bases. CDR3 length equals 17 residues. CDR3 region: CASSPEDSDSFYNEQFF. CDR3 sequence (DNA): TGTGCCAGCAGCCCAGAGGACAGTGATTCATTCTACAATGAGCAGTTCTTC. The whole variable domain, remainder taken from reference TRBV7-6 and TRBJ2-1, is GAGVSQSPRYKVTKRGQDVALRCDPISGHVSLYWYRQALGQGPEFLTYFNYEAQQDKSGLPNDRFSAERPEGSISTLTIQRTEQRDSAMYRCASSPEDSDSFYNEQFFGPGTRLTVL.

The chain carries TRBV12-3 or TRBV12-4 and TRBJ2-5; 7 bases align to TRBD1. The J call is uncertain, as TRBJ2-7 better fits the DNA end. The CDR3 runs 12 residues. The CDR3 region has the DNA TGTGCCAGCAGTTTGTGGACAGGCGAGCAGTACTTC. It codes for CASSLWTGEQYF.

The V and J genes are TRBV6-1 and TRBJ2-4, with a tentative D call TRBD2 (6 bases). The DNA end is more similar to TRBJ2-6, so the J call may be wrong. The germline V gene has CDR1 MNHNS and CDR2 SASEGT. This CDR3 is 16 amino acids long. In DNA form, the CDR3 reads TGTGCCAGCAGTGATGGGGGGATAAGCGGGGCCAACGTCCTGACTTTC. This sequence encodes CASSDGGISGANVLTF.

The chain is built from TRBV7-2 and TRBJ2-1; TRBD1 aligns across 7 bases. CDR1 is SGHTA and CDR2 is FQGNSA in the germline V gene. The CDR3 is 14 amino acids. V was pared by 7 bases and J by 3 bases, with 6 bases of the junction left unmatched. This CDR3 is CASTKGTVYNEQFF. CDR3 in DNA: TGTGCCAGCACAAAAGGGACAGTCTACAATGAGCAGTTCTTC.

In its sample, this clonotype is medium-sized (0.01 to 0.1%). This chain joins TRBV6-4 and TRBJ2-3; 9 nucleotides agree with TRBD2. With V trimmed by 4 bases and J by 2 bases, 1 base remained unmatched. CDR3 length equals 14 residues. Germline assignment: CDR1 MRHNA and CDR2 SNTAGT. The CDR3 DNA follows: TGTGCCAGCAGTGTAGCGGGGGCCACAGATACGCAGTATTTT. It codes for CASSVAGATDTQYF.

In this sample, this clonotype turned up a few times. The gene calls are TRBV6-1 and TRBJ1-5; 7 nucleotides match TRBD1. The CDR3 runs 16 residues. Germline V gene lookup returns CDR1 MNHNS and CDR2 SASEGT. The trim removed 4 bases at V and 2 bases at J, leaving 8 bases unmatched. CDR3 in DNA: TGTGCCAGCAGTGGCCGACAGGGAGGAGGCAATCAGCCCCAGCATTTT. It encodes CASSGRQGGGNQPQHF.

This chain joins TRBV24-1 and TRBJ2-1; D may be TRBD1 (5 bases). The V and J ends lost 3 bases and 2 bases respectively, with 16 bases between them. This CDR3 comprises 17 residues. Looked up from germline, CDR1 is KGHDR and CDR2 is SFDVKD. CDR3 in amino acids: CATSDAYGRAPYNEQFF. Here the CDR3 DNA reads TGTGCCACCAGTGATGCCTATGGCAGGGCACCCTACAATGAGCAGTTCTTC.

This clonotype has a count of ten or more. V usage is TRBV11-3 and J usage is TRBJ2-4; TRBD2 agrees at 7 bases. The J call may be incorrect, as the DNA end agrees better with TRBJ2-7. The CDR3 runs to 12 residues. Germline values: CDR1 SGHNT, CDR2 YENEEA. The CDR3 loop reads CASEGLSYEQYF. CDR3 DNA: TGTGCCAGCGAGGGACTATCCTACGAGCAGTACTTC.

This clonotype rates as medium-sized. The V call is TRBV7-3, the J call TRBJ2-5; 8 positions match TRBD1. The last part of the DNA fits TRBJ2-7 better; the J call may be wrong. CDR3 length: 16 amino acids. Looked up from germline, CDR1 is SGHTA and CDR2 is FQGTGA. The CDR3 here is CASSPNRHGQGREQYF. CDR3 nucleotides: TGTGCCAGCAGCCCTAACCGGCATGGACAGGGTCGCGAGCAGTACTTC.

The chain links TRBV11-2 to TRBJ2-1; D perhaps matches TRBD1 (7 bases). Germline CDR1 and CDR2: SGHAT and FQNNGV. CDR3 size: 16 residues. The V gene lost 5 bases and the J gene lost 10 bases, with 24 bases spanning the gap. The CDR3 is CASSTSRGTAKGEQFF. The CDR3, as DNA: TGTGCCAGCAGCACAAGCCGGGGGACAGCTAAAGGGGAGCAGTTCTTC.

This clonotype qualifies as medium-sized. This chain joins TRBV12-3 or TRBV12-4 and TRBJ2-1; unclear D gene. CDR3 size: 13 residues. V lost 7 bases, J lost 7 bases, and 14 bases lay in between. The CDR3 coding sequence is TGTGCCAGCACTCCCCGCGACCGGAATGAGCAGTTCTTC. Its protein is CASTPRDRNEQFF.

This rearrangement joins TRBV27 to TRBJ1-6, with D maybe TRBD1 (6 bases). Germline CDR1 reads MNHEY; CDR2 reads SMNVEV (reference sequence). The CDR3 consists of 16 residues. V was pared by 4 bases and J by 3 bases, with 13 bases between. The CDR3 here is CASSSRGQNYNSPLHF. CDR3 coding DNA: TGTGCCAGCAGTTCGCGAGGACAGAACTATAATTCACCCCTCCACTTT.

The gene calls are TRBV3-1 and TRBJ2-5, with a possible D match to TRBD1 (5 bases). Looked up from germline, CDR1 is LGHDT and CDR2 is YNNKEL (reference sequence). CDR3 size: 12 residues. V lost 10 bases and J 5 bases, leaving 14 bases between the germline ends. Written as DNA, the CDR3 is TGTGCCACAGGGCGAATCGGGGAGACCCAGTACTTC. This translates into CATGRIGETQYF.

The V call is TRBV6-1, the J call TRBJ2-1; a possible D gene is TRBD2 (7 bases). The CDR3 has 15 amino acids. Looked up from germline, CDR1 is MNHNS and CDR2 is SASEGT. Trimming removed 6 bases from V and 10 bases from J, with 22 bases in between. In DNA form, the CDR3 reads TGTGCCAGCAGACCCGCGGGGGCTACCTCCTACGAGCAGTTCTTC. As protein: CASRPAGATSYEQFF.

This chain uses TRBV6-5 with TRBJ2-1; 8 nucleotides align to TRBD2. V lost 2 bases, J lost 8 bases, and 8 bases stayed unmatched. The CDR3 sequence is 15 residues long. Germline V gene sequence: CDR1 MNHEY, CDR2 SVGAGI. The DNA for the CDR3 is TGTGCCAGCAGTTACGGGACTAGGAGTTTCGATGAGCAGTTCTTC. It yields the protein CASSYGTRSFDEQFF.

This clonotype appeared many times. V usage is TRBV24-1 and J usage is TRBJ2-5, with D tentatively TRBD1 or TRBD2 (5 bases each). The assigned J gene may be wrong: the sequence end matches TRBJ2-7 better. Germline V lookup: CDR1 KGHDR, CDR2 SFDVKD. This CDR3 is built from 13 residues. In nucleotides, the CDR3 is TGTGCCACCAGTGAAGTCGGTGGGGGCGAGCAGTACTTC. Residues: CATSEVGGGEQYF.

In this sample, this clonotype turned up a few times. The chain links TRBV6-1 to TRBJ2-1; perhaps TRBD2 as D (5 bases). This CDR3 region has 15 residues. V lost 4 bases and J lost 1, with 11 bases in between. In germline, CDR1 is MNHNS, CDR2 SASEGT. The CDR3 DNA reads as TGTGCCAGCAGTGTCGGGTCGGGGTCCTACAATGAGCAGTTCTTC. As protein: CASSVGSGSYNEQFF.

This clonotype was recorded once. CDR3 in amino acids: CASSGELCVGETQYF. DNA of the CDR3: TGTGCCAGCAGCGGCGAGCTGTGTGTGGGAGAGACCCAGTATTTT. The genes are TRBV7-2 and TRBJ2-5; perhaps TRBD2 as D (5 bases). The DNA matches TRBJ2-3 better at its end, which makes the J call doubtful. The CDR3 is 15 residues long. CDR1 and CDR2 (germline): SGHTA, FQGNSA.

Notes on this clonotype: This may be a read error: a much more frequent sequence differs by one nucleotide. The CDR3 protein is CASTWYSGRGEQYF. The CDR3 nucleotides read TGTGCCAGCACCTGGTATTCAGGGAGAGGAGAGCAGTACTTC. V is TRBV6-1 and J is TRBJ2-5; the D call may be TRBD1 or TRBD2 (5 bases each). Germline CDR1 MNHNS, CDR2 SASEGT. V was pared by 7 bases and J by 11 bases, with 23 bases between. The CDR3 totals 14 residues.

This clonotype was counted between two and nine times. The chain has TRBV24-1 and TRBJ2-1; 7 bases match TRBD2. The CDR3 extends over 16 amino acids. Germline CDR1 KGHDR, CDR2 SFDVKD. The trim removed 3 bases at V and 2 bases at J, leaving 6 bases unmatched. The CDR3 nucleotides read TGTGCCACCAGTGATCGTGCGGGAGCGGCCTACAATGAGCAGTTCTTC. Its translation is CATSDRAGAAYNEQFF.

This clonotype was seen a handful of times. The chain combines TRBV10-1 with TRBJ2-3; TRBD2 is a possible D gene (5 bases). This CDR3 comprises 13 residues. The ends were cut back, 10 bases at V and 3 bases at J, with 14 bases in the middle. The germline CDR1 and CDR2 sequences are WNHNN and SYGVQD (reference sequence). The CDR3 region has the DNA TGCGCCACCGAACTAGAAGGTACAGATACGCAGTATTTT. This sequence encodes CATELEGTDTQYF.

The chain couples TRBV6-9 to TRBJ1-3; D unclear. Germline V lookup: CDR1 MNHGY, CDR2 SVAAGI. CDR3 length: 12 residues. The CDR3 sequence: CVLEGGGNTIYF. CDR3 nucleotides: TGTGTCCTCGAAGGTGGCGGAAACACCATATATTTT.

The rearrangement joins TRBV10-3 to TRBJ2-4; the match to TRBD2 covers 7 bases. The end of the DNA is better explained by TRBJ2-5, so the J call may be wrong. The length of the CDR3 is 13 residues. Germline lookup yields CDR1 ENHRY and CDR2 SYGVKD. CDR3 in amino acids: CAISGAGVETQYF. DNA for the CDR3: TGTGCCATCAGTGGGGCGGGAGTGGAGACCCAGTACTTC.

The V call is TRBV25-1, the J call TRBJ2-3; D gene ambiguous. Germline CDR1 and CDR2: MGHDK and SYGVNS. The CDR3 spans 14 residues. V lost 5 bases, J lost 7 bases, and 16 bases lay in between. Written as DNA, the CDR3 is TGTGCCAGCAGTTTGGACCGGGTCTCACATACGCAGTATTTT. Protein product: CASSLDRVSHTQYF.